This T cell receptor beta chain derives from a study of neoadjuvant anti-PD-1 for oral cavity cancer. The wider study: Most patients had three to four biweekly doses of 3 mg/kg nivolumab before resection.

The CDR3 is 14 residues long. Germline loops: CDR1 MNHNY, CDR2 SVGAGI (reference sequence). After removal of 6 bases from V and 7 bases from J, the junction contained 9 bases not matched to a gene. Sequencing used immunoSEQ multiplex PCR; TCRdb keeps in-frame clones, though not all of them. This table holds 55,000 to 80,000 clones, about nine tenths found once. As to time point: after neoadjuvant nivolumab, at surgical resection. Patients were newly diagnosed with stage II-IVA oral cavity squamous cell carcinoma without prior systemic or radiation treatment. The V gene is TRBV6-6, the J gene TRBJ1-2; 9 positions match TRBD1. The sequencing here drew on PBMCs, taken after nivolumab (anti-PD-1) treatment. The TCR originated in a person aged 35 to 85 with oral cavity squamous cell carcinoma. This CDR3 reads CASRRDREGIGYTF. The CDR3 region has the DNA TGTGCCAGCAGAAGGGACAGGGAGGGCATTGGCTACACCTTC.